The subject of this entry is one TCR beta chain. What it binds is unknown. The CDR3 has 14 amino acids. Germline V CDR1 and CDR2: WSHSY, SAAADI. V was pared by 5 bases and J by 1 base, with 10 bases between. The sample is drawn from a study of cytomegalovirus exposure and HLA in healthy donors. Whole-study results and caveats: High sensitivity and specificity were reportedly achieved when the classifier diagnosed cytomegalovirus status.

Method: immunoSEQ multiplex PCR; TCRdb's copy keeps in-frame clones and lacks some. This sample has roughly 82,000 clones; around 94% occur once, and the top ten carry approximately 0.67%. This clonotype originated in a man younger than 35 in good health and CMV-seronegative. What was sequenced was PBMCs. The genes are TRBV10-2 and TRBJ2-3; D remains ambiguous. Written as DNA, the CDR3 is TGCGCCAGCAGTAAAAGTCGCGGCACAGATACGCAGTATTTT. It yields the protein CASSKSRGTDTQYF.